These 32 T cell receptor beta chains share one sample of origin, sequenced in a study of tumour-infiltrating T cells in Burkitt lymphoma. This table comes from immunoSEQ multiplex PCR, and its TCRdb copy is limited to in-frame clones, with some not included. The sample lists about 4,400 clones, roughly 17% occurring once. Sequencing input: tumor tissue. These receptors came from a human donor with diffuse large B-cell lymphoma. Some clones in this sample may be carry-over from other donors' samples.

The gene calls are TRBV7-8 and TRBJ2-3, with 9 bases matching TRBD1. The CDR3 length is 16 residues. J gave up 5 bases and V 3 bases, and 9 bases lay outside the gene matches. Germline V gene sequence: CDR1 SGHVS, CDR2 FQNEAQ. This CDR3 is CASSFVTGGRLDTQYF. DNA of the CDR3: TGTGCCAGCAGCTTCGTAACAGGGGGCCGTTTAGATACGCAGTATTTT.

This chain connects TRBV13 to TRBJ2-7, with unresolved D. CDR3 size: 12 residues. Trimming took 5 bases from V and 0 from J, leaving 5 bases between them. In germline, CDR1 is PRHDT, CDR2 FYEKMQ (reference sequence). The CDR3 is CASSQSSYEQYF. The CDR3 nucleotides read TGTGCCAGCAGCCAAAGCTCCTACGAGCAGTACTTC.

The chain employs TRBV30 and TRBJ1-6; 7 positions agree with TRBD1. The CDR3 runs to 14 residues. V lost 2 bases, J lost 8 bases, and 6 bases stayed unmatched. In germline, CDR1 is GTSNPN, CDR2 SVGIG (reference sequence). In DNA, the CDR3 is TGTGCCTGGAGTCCCGGGACAGTGGATTCACCCCTCCACTTT. It is translated as CAWSPGTVDSPLHF.

This clone was seen a handful of times. This chain connects TRBV29-1 to TRBJ2-1, with 10 bases aligning to TRBD2. CDR1 SQVTM and CDR2 ANQGSEA come from the germline V gene. The CDR3 spans 12 residues. CDR3 amino acids: CSSSSGSSQQFF. The CDR3 DNA is TGCAGTTCCTCTAGCGGGAGTTCTCAGCAGTTCTTC.

The chain links TRBV9 to TRBJ2-5, with D possibly being TRBD2 (6 bases). Germline V gene lookup returns CDR1 SGDLS and CDR2 YYNGEE. The length of the CDR3 is 14 residues. V lost 4 bases and J lost 1, with 11 bases in between. In DNA, the CDR3 is TGTGCCAGCAGCCCTATGGGACTCCAAGAGACCCAGTACTTC. The encoded protein is CASSPMGLQETQYF.

This clone appeared a few times. The chain combines TRBV20-1 with TRBJ1-1; D is unresolved. The germline V and J ends were trimmed by 6 bases and 13 bases, with 18 bases remaining between them. Germline loops: CDR1 DFQATT, CDR2 SNEGSKA (reference sequence). The length of the CDR3 is 11 residues. The CDR3: CSARSPWSGFF. CDR3 in DNA: TGCAGTGCGCGCTCCCCCTGGAGCGGTTTCTTT.

The V and J genes are TRBV7-9 and TRBJ2-1; D is possibly TRBD2 (6 bases). Looked up from germline, CDR1 is SEHNR and CDR2 is FQNEAQ (reference sequence). The ends were cut back, 1 base at V and 7 bases at J, with 11 bases in the middle. The CDR3 covers 14 residues. This CDR3 reads CASSLGAGLNEQFF. CDR3 coding DNA: TGTGCCAGCAGCTTAGGGGCGGGGCTGAATGAGCAGTTCTTC.

CDR3 region: CASRYRGMETQYF. The DNA of the CDR3 is TGTGCCAGTAGGTACAGGGGTATGGAGACCCAGTACTTC. The V and J genes are TRBV19 and TRBJ2-5; 7 nucleotides line up with TRBD1. CDR1 is LNHDA, CDR2 SQIVND, per germline (reference sequence). CDR3 length: 13 amino acids. V was pared by 6 bases and J by 5 bases, with 6 bases of the junction left unmatched.

This clone was counted only a few times. The chain links TRBV7-9 to TRBJ1-4; TRBD1 might be the D (5 bases). CDR1 and CDR2 from the germline V gene are SEHNR and FQNEAQ (reference sequence). Trimming removed 10 bases from V and 7 bases from J, with 19 bases in between. This CDR3 region has 14 residues. CDR3 in DNA: TGTGCCACCGGGACCAGCAGTCGGGGTGAAAAACTGTTTTTT. Amino acids: CATGTSSRGEKLFF. Variable domain in full (rest from reference TRBV7-9 and TRBJ1-4): DTGVSQNPRHKITKRGQNVTFRCDPISEHNRLYWYRQTLGQGPEFLTYFQNEAQLEKSRLLSDRFSAERPKGSFSTLEIQRTEQGDSAMYLCATGTSSRGEKLFFGSGTQLSVL.

V usage is TRBV2 and J usage is TRBJ1-5; D perhaps matches TRBD1 (5 bases). Germline lookup yields CDR1 SNHLY and CDR2 FYNNEI. V lost 7 bases, J lost 6 bases, and 16 bases lay in between. The CDR3 is 14 amino acids. CDR3 DNA: TGTGCCAGCACCGGTATGGGGGTCGGTCAGCCCCAGCATTTT. Residues: CASTGMGVGQPQHF. Supplemented by reference TRBV2 and TRBJ1-5, the full variable domain reads EPEVTQTPSHQVTQMGQEVILRCVPISNHLYFYWYRQILGQKVEFLVSFYNNEISEKSEIFDDQFSVERPDGSNFTLKIRSTKLEDSAMYFCASTGMGVGQPQHFGDGTRLSIL.

This chain connects TRBV5-5 to TRBJ2-1; D may be TRBD2 (6 bases). V lost 1 base to trimming and J lost 10 bases, with 15 bases between them. CDR1 is SGHKS, CDR2 YYEKEE, per germline (reference sequence). The length of the CDR3 is 14 residues. In nucleotides, the CDR3 is TGTGCCAGCAGCTTGCAACGGGTTCGGGGGGAGCAGTTCTTC. Protein sequence: CASSLQRVRGEQFF.

The V gene is TRBV15, the J gene TRBJ1-1, with D hard to call. V was shortened by 0 bases and J by 6 bases, with 11 bases between the two germline ends. CDR1 is LNHNV and CDR2 is YYDKDF in the germline V gene (reference sequence). The CDR3 totals 14 residues. The CDR3 sequence: CATSRDKGTPEAFF. The CDR3 nucleotides read TGTGCCACCAGCAGAGATAAGGGAACCCCTGAAGCTTTCTTT.

The chain employs TRBV7-6 and TRBJ1-1; no clear D gene. With 0 bases removed from V and 6 bases from J, the gap between germline ends came to 8 bases. Germline V gene sequence: CDR1 SGHVS, CDR2 FNYEAQ. The CDR3 runs 13 residues. CDR3 protein: CASSLADGAEAFF. The CDR3 region has the DNA TGTGCCAGCAGCTTAGCTGACGGTGCTGAAGCTTTCTTT.

This clone was observed a few times. The chain has TRBV19 and TRBJ2-7; D unclear. The CDR3 contains 12 residues. Germline CDR1 and CDR2: LNHDA and SQIVND (reference sequence). With 4 bases removed from V and 3 bases from J, the gap between germline ends came to 7 bases. The CDR3: CASSNSNYEQYF. CDR3 in DNA: TGTGCCAGTAGTAATAGTAACTACGAGCAGTACTTC.

CDR3 amino acids: CASSSDYEQYF. The CDR3 coding sequence is TGCGCCAGCAGCTCAGACTACGAGCAGTACTTC. The rearrangement uses TRBV5-1 and TRBJ2-7; D is uncertain. The CDR3 runs 11 residues. CDR1 and CDR2 (germline): SGHRS, YFSETQ. Trimming pared 3 bases from V and 3 bases from J, leaving 4 bases between.

The chain couples TRBV19 to TRBJ1-4; D unresolved. The V and J ends lost 7 bases and 0 bases respectively, with 9 bases between them. The germline CDR1 and CDR2 sequences are LNHDA and SQIVND (reference sequence). CDR3 length: 14 residues. The CDR3 region has the DNA TGTGCCAGTAAGGCTTCCGCAACTAATGAAAAACTGTTTTTT. As protein: CASKASATNEKLFF.

This clone was counted a few times. The chain links TRBV11-2 to TRBJ1-1; D is uncertain. Germline values: CDR1 SGHAT, CDR2 FQNNGV. Trimming removed 4 bases from V and 7 bases from J, with 10 bases in between. The length of the CDR3 is 12 residues. CDR3 nucleotide sequence: TGTGCCAGCAGCTCCGTGGACGGTGAAGCTTTCTTT. Amino acid sequence: CASSSVDGEAFF.

The V and J genes are TRBV7-2 and TRBJ2-2, with D hard to call. CDR3 length: 11 amino acids. V lost 6 bases, J lost 6 bases, and 5 bases lay in between. Germline V gives CDR1 SGHTA, CDR2 FQGNSA. The CDR3 sequence: CASSPPGELFF. CDR3 DNA: TGTGCCAGCAGTCCGCCCGGGGAGCTGTTTTTT.

The V and J genes are TRBV28 and TRBJ2-7; unclear D gene. This CDR3 is built from 15 residues. Deletions cut 5 bases from V and 3 bases from J, with 17 bases between. Germline V gene lookup returns CDR1 MDHEN and CDR2 SYDVKM. The CDR3 DNA sequence: TGTGCCAGCAGTCAAACCCCCCCGACCTTCTACGAGCAGTACTTC. Its translation: CASSQTPPTFYEQYF.

This clone appeared a few times. This chain links TRBV11-3 with TRBJ2-1; 9 positions agree with TRBD1. Germline-derived CDR1 and CDR2 are SGHNT and YENEEA. The CDR3 is 14 amino acids. Losses at the gene ends were 5 bases for V and 9 bases for J; bases not matched to a gene: 8. The CDR3 region is CASSPTGGWTEQFF. The CDR3 bases are TGTGCCAGCAGCCCTACAGGGGGCTGGACTGAGCAGTTCTTC. Full variable domain (remainder filled in from reference TRBV11-3 and TRBJ2-1): EAGVVQSPRYKIIEKKQPVAFWCNPISGHNTLYWYLQNLGQGPELLIRYENEEAVDDSQLPKDRFSAERLKGVDSTLKIQPAELGDSAVYLCASSPTGGWTEQFFGPGTRLTVL.

The chain uses TRBV7-9 and TRBJ1-1; D call uncertain. V lost 1 base, J lost 1 base, and 16 bases lay in between. Germline V CDR1 and CDR2: SEHNR, FQNEAQ (reference sequence). The CDR3 totals 17 residues. The CDR3 sequence is CASSLETFAKPNTEAFF. In DNA form, the CDR3 reads TGTGCCAGCAGCTTAGAGACTTTCGCGAAGCCGAACACTGAAGCTTTCTTT.

V and J are TRBV14 and TRBJ2-2; 7 bases align to TRBD1. This CDR3 is built from 17 residues. Trimming at V came to 4 bases and at J to 7 bases, leaving 15 bases not matched to a gene. CDR1 is SGHDN, CDR2 FVKESK, per germline. CDR3 amino acids: CASSPPPRGGAGGELFF. CDR3 nucleotides: TGTGCCAGCAGCCCCCCACCGAGAGGGGGCGCGGGCGGGGAGCTGTTTTTT. Complete variable domain (other parts from reference TRBV14 and TRBJ2-2): EAGVTQFPSHSVIEKGQTVTLRCDPISGHDNLYWYRRVMGKEIKFLLHFVKESKQDESGMPNNRFLAERTGGTYSTLKVQPAELEDSGVYFCASSPPPRGGAGGELFFGEGSRLTVL.

The chain carries TRBV5-4 and TRBJ1-1; D unresolved. CDR3 length: 12 residues. Trimming removed 1 base at V and 4 bases at J, with 5 bases between. CDR1 is SGHNT and CDR2 is YYREEE in the germline V gene (reference sequence). Here the CDR3 reads CASSLSSTEAFF. The CDR3 DNA reads TGTGCCAGCAGCTTGTCATCCACTGAAGCTTTCTTT.

This sequence joins TRBV30 and TRBJ2-7; D is perhaps TRBD1 (5 bases). The CDR3 is 15 residues long. V was cut by 0 bases and J by 2 bases, with 14 bases left in between. Germline CDR1 is GTSNPN and CDR2 is SVGIG (reference sequence). Written as DNA, the CDR3 is TGTGCCTGGAGTGTACGTCGGACACCAGCCTACGAGCAGTACTTC. Its protein is CAWSVRRTPAYEQYF.

This chain uses TRBV10-3 with TRBJ1-1; TRBD1 is a possible D gene (6 bases). Per the germline V gene, CDR1 is ENHRY and CDR2 is SYGVKD. This CDR3 contains 15 residues. The V and J ends lost 1 base and 3 bases respectively, with 12 bases between them. For the CDR3, the DNA is TGTGCCATCAGTGAGTATCGGGGGGCGGACACTGAAGCTTTCTTT. Its translation is CAISEYRGADTEAFF.

This chain connects TRBV6-5 to TRBJ1-2; D unresolved. There are 13 residues in the CDR3. Germline V gene sequence: CDR1 MNHEY, CDR2 SVGAGI. The ends were cut back, 4 bases at V and 6 bases at J, with 12 bases in the middle. Here the CDR3 reads CASSFDTGNGYTF. CDR3 DNA sequence: TGTGCCAGCAGTTTCGACACGGGCAATGGCTACACCTTC.

The sample holds a few counts of this clone. The chain couples TRBV19 to TRBJ2-1; 8 nucleotides match TRBD1. The CDR3 runs 16 residues. V trimming: 5 bases; J trimming: 7 bases; junction bases outside the gene matches: 13. Germline CDR1 is LNHDA and CDR2 is SQIVND (reference sequence). The CDR3 here is CASSPHRTGRGNEQFF. CDR3 bases: TGTGCCAGTAGTCCCCACAGGACAGGGCGAGGGAATGAGCAGTTCTTC.

The genes are TRBV6-5 and TRBJ1-1; 7 positions agree with TRBD1. The CDR3 sequence is 12 residues long. Trimming removed 2 bases from V and 9 bases from J; junction bases left unmatched: 3. Germline V gene lookup returns CDR1 MNHEY and CDR2 SVGAGI. The CDR3 nucleotides are TGTGCCAGCAGTTACGAGGGGGCGAAAGCTTTCTTT. Translating gives CASSYEGAKAFF.

The V and J genes are TRBV7-9 and TRBJ2-5; D is ambiguous. The J call is doubtful: the DNA matches TRBJ2-7 better. The CDR3 is 15 residues long. Germline CDR1 and CDR2: SEHNR and FQNEAQ (reference sequence). The CDR3 nucleotides read TGTGCCAGCAGCGTAGGGCCGGGTCCTACCTACGAGCAGTACTTC. Protein sequence: CASSVGPGPTYEQYF.

This clone showed up just a few times. V and J are TRBV20-1 and TRBJ1-2; D uncertain. Per the germline V gene, CDR1 is DFQATT and CDR2 is SNEGSKA (reference sequence). This CDR3 comprises 11 residues. The germline V and J ends were trimmed by 6 bases and 4 bases, with 9 bases remaining between them. CDR3 sequence: CSAMGIYGYTF. CDR3 nucleotide sequence: TGCAGTGCCATGGGAATCTATGGCTACACCTTC.

This clone was recorded a few times. The rearrangement uses TRBV27 and TRBJ1-2; D uncertain. This CDR3 is 13 amino acids long. V was cut by 5 bases and J by 10 bases, with 17 bases left in between. Germline CDR1 is MNHEY and CDR2 is SMNVEV (reference sequence). The DNA of the CDR3 is TGTGCCAGCAGTCCGACACATCTAACTATCTACACCTTC. It translates to CASSPTHLTIYTF.

This clone ranks as medium-sized (0.01 to 0.1%). The chain combines TRBV7-8 with TRBJ2-6, with D unclear. Looked up from germline, CDR1 is SGHVS and CDR2 is FQNEAQ. The CDR3 extends over 14 amino acids. The germline V and J ends were trimmed by 5 bases and 4 bases, with 9 bases remaining between them. The CDR3 sequence: CASSAGRGANVLTF. CDR3 nucleotide sequence: TGTGCCAGCAGCGCTGGGCGAGGGGCCAACGTCCTGACTTTC.